The clone carrying this T cell receptor beta chain came up many times. MiXCR, run by TCRdb on the RACE reads, gives a single entry per CDR3 protein. The sample consists of 300,000 to 450,000 distinct CDR3 sequences, 5.1% of them appearing once. Time point specified: pre-sensitization, week 0. Treatment in this sample: therapeutic diphenylcyclopropenone sensitization with weekly scalp DPC. CDR3 length: 15 residues. V shed 6 bases, J shed 4 bases, and the junction held 8 bases outside the gene matches. Germline CDR1 reads MDHEN; CDR2 reads SYDVKM. This sample was included in a study of human T cells and chemical hapten exposure.

The chain combines TRBV28 with TRBJ2-1; 8 bases are a match to TRBD1. Sequenced material: whole blood, taken in connection with sensitization to the hapten diphenylcyclopropenone (DPC). The sequence was collected from a woman between 45 and 60 years old with alopecia areata. Some clones in this sample may be carry-over from other donors' samples. The CDR3: CASSSAGTGYNEQFF. In DNA, the CDR3 is TGTGCCAGCAGCTCAGCTGGGACAGGTTACAATGAGCAGTTCTTC.